This T cell receptor beta chain emerged from a study of blood T cells in healthy people across ages (dated by TCRdb to 2015 to 2017). In terms of the full investigation: In model experiments, roughly one uniquely barcoded TCR beta cDNA molecule per two T cells was captured by template switching. The study measured age-related changes in TCR beta repertoire diversity using deep sequencing normalized with unique cDNA molecular identifiers. The donors were divided into four age groups: young (average around 16 years), middle-aged (about 39), aged (approximately 59) and long-lived (around 80). To avoid experimental bias, donors of different ages were randomly spread across the sequencing lanes. For two donors (one aged 18 to 30 and one aged 80 or older), the study analyzed two additional independent replicas of 1 million unique cDNA reads from the same blood draw.

Libraries were prepared through 5' RACE. The sequencer was an Illumina HiSeq 2500. A second about 6 to 11 cycle PCR used a sample-barcoded 5' primer and a J-beta primer mix. A unique molecular identifier was introduced onto each TCR beta cDNA molecule by a template-switch 5' adaptor carrying 12 random nucleotides. At least 2.5 million CDR3-containing paired-end reads were obtained from each sample. All of the RNA was converted into first-strand cDNA using the Mint cDNA synthesis kit, with a TRBC-specific oligonucleotide serving as the primer. All cDNA was treated with uracil-DNA glycosylase and then went through a first 18-cycle PCR with the universal primers M1SS and BC2_uni_R. The authors' pipeline ran thus. For normalization, 1 million high-quality reads, each with a distinct molecular identifier, were randomly selected from each sample. Reads with shared molecular identifiers were discarded instead of being binned into consensus sequences. MiTCR, run with a Q25 quality threshold and the strictest error-elimination algorithm, handled CDR3 identification, clonotype clustering and error correction. A nonparametric unseen species model with Euler transformation was used to estimate lower-bound total TCR beta diversity. TCRdb passed the public sequencing reads through fastp at Q25 and MiXCR, retaining productive beta sequences. Each CDR3 protein appears once, grouped with its most common genes and DNA. For this entry, the V and J calls and clone size follow TCRdb and not the study's own pipeline. The sample table holds about 640,000 distinct CDR3 sequences, of which 45% to 65% were seen once. 30% to 45% of the sample belongs to the ten largest clones.

Systemically healthy Caucasian individuals from Russia, 39 in total and aged about 6 to 90 years, were included as donors. Each donor gave ten milliliters of peripheral blood, collected into EDTA-treated Vacutainer tubes. Ficoll-Paque density-gradient centrifugation was used to isolate PBMCs, with at least 6 million obtained per sample. Trizol reagent was used to extract total RNA from the PBMCs, yielding at least 6 micrograms per sample. Naive CD45RAhigh/CD27high T cell percentages were measured by flow cytometry on a PBMC aliquot from every donor. Turning to this clonotype: The clone's antigen remains unknown. Base qualities were left out, and no much larger clone turns up one base away.

The germline V gene sets CDR1 to SGHRS and CDR2 to YFSETQ. The CDR3, from cysteine to phenylalanine, totals 17 residues. The DNA shown is the 51-base CDR3, in frame from base 1. The junction carries 13 bases between V and J, which are trimmed by 1 base and 2 bases respectively. Study-level results and caveats: Bulk unsorted PBMC profiling prevented conclusive comparison of naive and antigen-experienced compartments. Estimates of total diversity based on one million sequenced T cells were regarded as lower bounds and as underestimates. The long-lived group showed more naive CD4+ T cells, fewer expanded clones and increased TCR diversity than the aged group, suggesting age selection. There was a strong correlation between observed TCR beta diversity and the percentage of naive T cells measured by flow cytometry. Donor CMV infection status was unknown, potentially confounding age-related changes in expanded clonotypes. As age increased, observed TCR beta diversity per million T cells dropped in a roughly linear way, and a significant reduction was already evident by age approximately 40.

The source of this sequence is a man aged 60 to 75 in good health. The specimen was blood. Here the chain combines TRBV5-1 and TRBJ2-6; the D gene could be either TRBD1 or TRBD2, each agreeing at 6 bases. The DNA is as follows: TGCGCCAGCAGCTTGTGGGGGGCGACTCCTGGGGCCAACGTCCTGACTTTC. This encodes CASSLWGATPGANVLTF.